The 24 T cell receptor beta chains below were found in one sample sequenced in a study of control samples from healthy donors and cancer patients. Sequencing used immunoSEQ multiplex PCR; TCRdb keeps in-frame clones, though not all of them. The sample contains under 450,000 clones, 75% to 95% of which appear only once. The sample comprised PBMCs. These receptors were taken from a man between 35 and 55 years old with head and neck cancer.

V usage is TRBV7-9 and J usage is TRBJ1-3, with 8 positions matching TRBD1. The CDR3 totals 13 residues. Looked up from germline, CDR1 is SEHNR and CDR2 is FQNEAQ (reference sequence). J was trimmed by 5 bases and V by 8 bases; bases with no gene match: 5. CDR3 in DNA: TGTGCCAGCGGAGGGACAGGCAGAAACACCATATATTTT. It is translated as CASGGTGRNTIYF.

The CDR3 coding sequence is TGTGCCAGCAGTTTATCCAGCCGAGGTTCGTACAATGAGCAGTTCTTC. It is translated as CASSLSSRGSYNEQFF. The genes are TRBV28 and TRBJ2-1, with unresolved D. This CDR3 spans 16 amino acids. The V end lost 1 base, the J end lost 4 bases, and 14 bases lay between the germline ends. The germline V gene encodes CDR1 MDHEN and CDR2 SYDVKM.

The J gene is TRBJ1-1, the V gene TRBV28; the D gene is possibly TRBD1 (5 bases). The V and J ends lost 2 bases and 4 bases respectively, with 14 bases between them. The CDR3 runs to 15 residues. CDR1 is MDHEN, CDR2 SYDVKM, per germline. CDR3: CASSLQGRGSTEAFF. CDR3 sequence (DNA): TGTGCCAGCAGTTTACAGGGAAGGGGAAGCACTGAAGCTTTCTTT.

About this clone: A read error may produce the germline difference seen at one junction end. The V call is TRBV6-5, the J call TRBJ1-4; TRBD1 aligns across 7 bases. In germline, CDR1 is MNHEY, CDR2 SVGAGI. The CDR3 runs to 13 residues. CDR3 in amino acids: CVSRDSNNEKLFF. The CDR3 nucleotides are TGTGTCAGCAGGGACAGCAATAATGAAAAACTGTTTTTT.

This clone was seen a single time. This chain uses TRBV5-6 with TRBJ1-2; tentative D call: TRBD1 (5 bases). The CDR3 is 16 residues long. Germline V gives CDR1 SGHDT, CDR2 YYEEEE. Trimming removed 1 base at V and 4 bases at J, with 17 bases between. The CDR3 sequence is CASSLRSRGPLYGYTF. The CDR3 bases are TGTGCCAGCAGCTTGAGGAGTAGGGGACCTCTCTATGGCTACACCTTC.

The chain has TRBV5-4 and TRBJ2-3, with D possibly TRBD2 on 6 matching bases. Germline V CDR1 and CDR2: SGHNT, YYREEE (reference sequence). The CDR3 runs 17 residues. V was pared by 0 bases and J by 0 bases, with 14 bases between. This CDR3 reads CASSLGISGASTDTQYF. CDR3 DNA: TGTGCCAGCAGCTTGGGTATTAGCGGTGCAAGCACAGATACGCAGTATTTT.

The chain is built from TRBV6-1 and TRBJ1-1; D is possibly TRBD1 (5 bases). The V gene lost 1 base and the J gene lost 6 bases, with 15 bases spanning the gap. This CDR3 spans 15 amino acids. Germline V lookup: CDR1 MNHNS, CDR2 SASEGT. The CDR3 reads CASSEDVRGTPEAFF. Here the CDR3 DNA reads TGTGCCAGCAGTGAAGATGTTAGAGGGACCCCTGAAGCTTTCTTT.

This rearrangement joins TRBV7-9 to TRBJ2-1, with TRBD2 identical over 9 bases. The V segment lost 0 bases and the J segment 8 bases; nucleotides outside the gene matches: 5. The CDR3 is made up of 15 amino acids. Germline V lookup: CDR1 SEHNR, CDR2 FQNEAQ (reference sequence). In nucleotides, the CDR3 is TGTGCCAGCAGCTTAGCGGCGGGGGGGATTGATGAGCAGTTCTTC. Translated, it gives CASSLAAGGIDEQFF.

The chain employs TRBV5-1 and TRBJ1-4; 12 bases are a match to TRBD1. Per germline, CDR1 SGHRS and CDR2 YFSETQ. The CDR3 has 16 residues. After removal of 4 bases from V and 9 bases from J, the junction contained 10 bases not matched to a gene. Here the CDR3 reads CASSDQTGTGGKKLFF. CDR3 nucleotides: TGCGCCAGCAGCGATCAGACCGGGACAGGGGGCAAAAAACTGTTTTTT.

The chain has TRBV7-9 and TRBJ1-5; 8 bases agree with TRBD1. With V trimmed by 4 bases and J by 5 bases, 7 bases remained unmatched. CDR1 is SEHNR and CDR2 is FQNEAQ in the germline V gene (reference sequence). The CDR3 consists of 15 residues. The CDR3 DNA is TGTGCCAGCAGCTCGACAGGGGCCTCCTATCAGCCCCAGCATTTT. Residues: CASSSTGASYQPQHF.

This chain uses TRBV7-6 with TRBJ2-3; D is possibly TRBD2 (5 bases). This CDR3 region has 18 residues. V lost 0 bases, J lost 0 bases, and 16 bases lay in between. Germline assignment: CDR1 SGHVS and CDR2 FNYEAQ. The CDR3 loop is CASSLARRFASSTDTQYF. In nucleotides, the CDR3 is TGTGCCAGCAGCTTAGCGAGGAGGTTCGCGTCTAGCACAGATACGCAGTATTTT.

This chain connects TRBV3-1 (or the pseudogene TRBV3-2) to TRBJ2-7; D is unresolved. This CDR3 contains 15 residues. V gave up 4 bases and J gave up 2 bases, with 15 bases separating them. Germline loops: CDR1 LGHDT, CDR2 YNNKEL (reference sequence). CDR3 protein: CASSPHTELAYEQYF. The DNA of the CDR3 is TGTGCCAGCAGCCCCCACACTGAGCTCGCCTACGAGCAGTACTTC.

V is TRBV30 and J is TRBJ2-2, with 10 bases identical to TRBD1. The germline V gene encodes CDR1 GTSNPN and CDR2 SVGIG (reference sequence). The CDR3 contains 16 residues. The V segment lost 3 bases and the J segment 3 bases; nucleotides outside the gene matches: 7. The CDR3: CAWSRGTGEYTGELFF. The CDR3 region has the DNA TGTGCCTGGAGCAGAGGGACAGGGGAATACACCGGGGAGCTGTTTTTT.

This chain connects TRBV30 to TRBJ1-1, with unresolved D. CDR1 GTSNPN and CDR2 SVGIG come from the germline V gene (reference sequence). Trimming left V 4 bases short and J 0 bases short, with 9 bases between. CDR3 length: 13 amino acids. The CDR3 spells CAWNRELNTEAFF. Here the CDR3 DNA reads TGTGCCTGGAATCGGGAGCTGAACACTGAAGCTTTCTTT.

The chain combines TRBV2 with TRBJ1-1, with a weak D call TRBD1 (5 bases). Deletions cut 6 bases from V and 3 bases from J, with 11 bases between. The CDR3 contains 13 residues. The germline V gene encodes CDR1 SNHLY and CDR2 FYNNEI. CDR3 amino acids: CASRIQVDTEAFF. DNA for the CDR3: TGTGCCAGCAGAATACAGGTCGACACTGAAGCTTTCTTT.

This chain joins TRBV7-2 and TRBJ1-5; unclear D gene. The CDR3 is made up of 14 amino acids. Per germline, CDR1 SGHTA and CDR2 FQGNSA. V was clipped by 0 bases and J by 4 bases, with 7 bases between them. The DNA for the CDR3 is TGTGCCAGCAGCTTAGCGGCAGTAAATCAGCCCCAGCATTTT. Encoded protein: CASSLAAVNQPQHF.

J is TRBJ1-1 and V is TRBV2; no clear D. The CDR3 runs 15 residues. The V end lost 7 bases, the J end lost 10 bases, and 25 bases lay between the germline ends. Per germline, CDR1 SNHLY and CDR2 FYNNEI. CDR3 bases: TGTGCCAGCACCCCTCTGACAACAGCTCGGTGGGGAGCTTTCTTT. As protein: CASTPLTTARWGAFF.

The V call is TRBV20-1, the J call TRBJ2-1, with D possibly matching TRBD2 (5 bases). Trimming pared 5 bases from V and 4 bases from J, leaving 6 bases between. The CDR3 contains 11 residues. Germline CDR1 is DFQATT and CDR2 is SNEGSKA (reference sequence). Here the CDR3 reads CSAGLYNEQFF. CDR3 DNA sequence: TGCAGTGCTGGACTGTACAATGAGCAGTTCTTC.

The J gene is TRBJ1-2, the V gene TRBV5-6; no firm D call. The CDR3 covers 14 residues. Trimming pared 0 bases from V and 2 bases from J, leaving 8 bases between. The germline V gene has CDR1 SGHDT and CDR2 YYEEEE. CDR3 sequence (DNA): TGTGCCAGCAGCTTGGATACACTGAACTATGGCTACACCTTC. Amino acid sequence: CASSLDTLNYGYTF.

V is TRBV18 and J is TRBJ1-1; D is unclear. The V end lost 3 bases, the J end lost 1 base, and 9 bases lay between the germline ends. This CDR3 region has 14 residues. Per germline, CDR1 KGHSH and CDR2 LQKENI. The CDR3 protein is CASSPWTENTEAFF. CDR3 sequence (DNA): TGTGCCAGCTCACCTTGGACGGAGAACACTGAAGCTTTCTTT.

This rearrangement joins TRBV19 to TRBJ1-5; 10 bases agree with TRBD1. Germline assignment: CDR1 LNHDA and CDR2 SQIVND (reference sequence). V dropped 7 bases and J dropped 4; count of bases not matched to a gene: 7. The CDR3 has 15 amino acids. Here the CDR3 reads CASKGQGIKNQPQHF. CDR3 DNA: TGTGCCAGTAAGGGACAGGGGATAAAGAATCAGCCCCAGCATTTT.

The CDR3 DNA is TGTGCCAGCAGTGCTACTAGCGGGGTTCCCGGGGAGCTGTTTTTT. Encoded protein: CASSATSGVPGELFF. The chain is built from TRBV6-4 and TRBJ2-2; 10 bases line up with TRBD2. In germline, CDR1 is MRHNA, CDR2 SNTAGT. This CDR3 contains 15 residues. V lost 4 bases to trimming and J lost 6 bases; unmatched junction nucleotides: 5.

The chain joins TRBV6-5 to TRBJ2-5; 15 nucleotides agree with TRBD2. V gave up 6 bases and J gave up 5 bases; unmatched junction bases: 1. The CDR3 is made up of 14 amino acids. Germline values: CDR1 MNHEY, CDR2 SVGAGI. This chain's CDR3 is CASSGLAGGETQYF. CDR3 coding DNA: TGTGCCAGCAGCGGACTAGCGGGAGGGGAGACCCAGTACTTC.

This chain uses TRBV6-1 with TRBJ1-1, with D possibly TRBD1 on 6 matching bases. CDR1 and CDR2 from the germline V gene are MNHNS and SASEGT. Trimming left V 3 bases short and J 0 bases short, with 14 bases between. The length of the CDR3 is 16 residues. The CDR3 nucleotides are TGTGCCAGCAGTGACGGTTGGGGACATCTGAACACTGAAGCTTTCTTT. Its protein product is CASSDGWGHLNTEAFF.